Presented here are 28 T cell receptor beta chains from one specimen sequenced in a study of blood T cell repertoires in COVID-19. Method: immunoSEQ multiplex PCR; TCRdb's copy keeps in-frame clones and lacks some. This table has around 470,000 clones, less than 95% appearing once. The sequenced material came from PBMCs or T cells enriched from blood (not recorded which). The origin of the receptors is a man aged 18 to 35 who had recovered from COVID-19.

The chain links TRBV5-5 to TRBJ2-6, with 14 nucleotides matching TRBD2. Germline CDR1 reads SGHKS; CDR2 reads YYEKEE (reference sequence). The V segment lost 4 bases and the J segment 0 bases; nucleotides outside the gene matches: 3. The CDR3 runs to 18 residues. CDR3 coding DNA: TGTGCCAGCAGCCCCGGGACTAGCGGGAGCTCTGGGGCCAACGTCCTGACTTTC. Amino acids: CASSPGTSGSSGANVLTF.

Only one count was recorded for this clone. The chain couples TRBV5-1 to TRBJ2-1; D gene unclear. Trimming shortened V by 4 bases and J by 5 bases, and 10 bases separated the two germline ends. This CDR3 has 13 amino acids. Germline V gene lookup returns CDR1 SGHRS and CDR2 YFSETQ. CDR3 residues: CASSLLRDNEQFF. Written as DNA, the CDR3 is TGCGCCAGCAGCCTACTCCGGGACAATGAGCAGTTCTTC.

CDR3 sequence reads: CSASGTGLDTQYF. In DNA, the CDR3 is TGCAGTGCTAGTGGGACAGGGTTAGATACGCAGTATTTT. This chain joins TRBV20-1 and TRBJ2-3; TRBD1 matches at 9 bases. The CDR3 spans 13 residues. The V gene end was trimmed by 3 bases and the J gene end by 5 bases; junction bases not matched to a gene: 3. Germline-derived CDR1 and CDR2 are DFQATT and SNEGSKA (reference sequence).

V usage is TRBV23-1 and J usage is TRBJ2-3, with TRBD2 matching 12 bases. TRBV23-1 is identified as an open reading frame with a role that is uncertain. The CDR3 is 15 residues long. V shed 8 bases, J shed 0 bases, and the junction held 3 bases outside the gene matches. The CDR3 DNA is TGCGCCAGCGGACTAGCGGGGACTAGCACAGATACGCAGTATTTT. The encoded protein is CASGLAGTSTDTQYF.

This chain connects TRBV2 to TRBJ1-1, with TRBD1 identical over 9 bases. The CDR3 is made up of 16 amino acids. Per the germline V gene, CDR1 is SNHLY and CDR2 is FYNNEI. The V segment lost 7 bases and the J segment 0 bases; nucleotides outside the gene matches: 9. The CDR3 coding sequence is TGTGCCAGCATTGTTGACAGGGGGGCAATGAACACTGAAGCTTTCTTT. Amino acid sequence: CASIVDRGAMNTEAFF.

The chain uses TRBV5-1 and TRBJ2-1; 8 bases map to TRBD1. The V and J ends lost 4 bases and 2 bases, in that order; junction bases with no gene match: 8. CDR1 is SGHRS and CDR2 is YFSETQ in the germline V gene. This CDR3 has 16 amino acids. Written as DNA, the CDR3 is TGCGCCAGCAGCCTCGGACAGGGAGGACCCTACAATGAGCAGTTCTTC. Protein sequence: CASSLGQGGPYNEQFF.

A word on this clone: The sample has other DNA sequences that encode this CDR3 too. The rearrangement links TRBV15 to TRBJ2-2; the match to TRBD1 covers 7 bases. In germline, CDR1 is LNHNV, CDR2 YYDKDF (reference sequence). J was trimmed by 0 bases and V by 3 bases; bases with no gene match: 1. The CDR3 length is 15 residues. CDR3 nucleotide sequence: TGTGCCACCAGCAGGGACAGGACGAACACCGGGGAGCTGTTTTTT. Its protein product is CATSRDRTNTGELFF.

The chain recombines TRBV6-6 with TRBJ2-3, with 7 bases lining up with TRBD2. The V segment lost 0 bases and the J segment 2 bases; nucleotides outside the gene matches: 5. The germline V gene encodes CDR1 MNHNY and CDR2 SVGAGI (reference sequence). CDR3 size: 16 residues. The CDR3 DNA reads as TGTGCCAGCAGTTACTCTCTCGCGGGAGACACAGATACGCAGTATTTT. Protein sequence: CASSYSLAGDTDTQYF.

V gene TRBV5-1 combines with J gene TRBJ2-3; 11 bases line up with TRBD2. The junction had 9 bases not matched to a gene; V was cut back by 4 bases and J by 5 bases. Germline CDR1 and CDR2: SGHRS and YFSETQ. The CDR3 has 16 amino acids. The DNA of the CDR3 is TGCGCCAGCAGCCCGGAGACTAGCGGGGTGATAGATACGCAGTATTTT. Its translation is CASSPETSGVIDTQYF.

The V and J genes are TRBV12-3 or TRBV12-4 and TRBJ1-2, with TRBD1 identical over 7 bases. After removal of 7 bases from V and 13 bases from J, the junction contained 12 bases not matched to a gene. The CDR3 contains 12 residues. The chain's CDR3 is CASTLRQGAPTF. In DNA, the CDR3 is TGTGCCAGCACCCTCCGACAGGGCGCTCCCACCTTC.

This sequence joins TRBV7-8 and TRBJ1-1; 9 positions match TRBD1. The CDR3 has 15 residues. Per germline, CDR1 SGHVS and CDR2 FQNEAQ. Losses at the gene ends were 1 base for V and 6 bases for J; bases not matched to a gene: 6. The CDR3: CASSLVDRGRAEAFF. CDR3 sequence (DNA): TGTGCCAGCAGCTTAGTGGACAGGGGAAGGGCTGAAGCTTTCTTT.

The V and J genes are TRBV12-3 or TRBV12-4 and TRBJ1-3; D is unresolved. The CDR3 runs 13 residues. V was trimmed by 8 bases and J by 0 bases, leaving 8 bases between them. The chain's CDR3 is CASCGSSGNTIYF. The CDR3 bases are TGTGCCAGCTGCGGGAGCTCTGGAAACACCATATATTTT.

CDR3 sequence: CATSGPGFTEAFF. The CDR3 DNA sequence: TGTGCCACGTCAGGCCCAGGGTTCACTGAAGCTTTCTTT. This chain joins TRBV19 and TRBJ1-1, with a possible D match to TRBD1 (5 bases). Germline CDR1 is LNHDA and CDR2 is SQIVND (reference sequence). V lost 10 bases to trimming and J lost 4 bases, with 16 bases between them. The CDR3 loop spans 13 amino acids.

The CDR3 nucleotides are TGTGCCAGCAGGGCGGGAGCTCGGGAGCAGTTCTTC. Translation: CASRAGAREQFF. The gene calls are TRBV6-5 and TRBJ2-1; TRBD2 matches at 7 bases. The J segment lost 10 bases and the V segment lost 6 bases, leaving 6 bases of the junction unmatched. The CDR3 has 12 amino acids. Germline V lookup: CDR1 MNHEY, CDR2 SVGAGI.

CDR3 bases: TGTGCCAGCAGCTTAGTTCGCTCGACAGATCGTAATGAAAAACTGTTTTTT. Its protein product is CASSLVRSTDRNEKLFF. The chain recombines TRBV7-9 with TRBJ1-4, with TRBD1 as a possible D gene (5 bases). CDR1 SEHNR and CDR2 FQNEAQ come from the germline V gene (reference sequence). Trimming shortened V by 1 base and J by 4 bases, and 16 bases separated the two germline ends. The CDR3 spans 17 residues.

This clone was recorded once. The chain uses TRBV10-3 and TRBJ2-7; the match to TRBD1 covers 10 bases. CDR1 and CDR2 (germline): ENHRY, SYGVKD. V shed 5 bases and J 3 bases; nucleotides not matched to a gene: 4. This CDR3 is built from 14 residues. The CDR3 DNA sequence: TGTGCCATCAGTAAAGGGACAGGGGACTACGAGCAGTACTTC. It encodes CAISKGTGDYEQYF.

CDR3 amino acids: CASSHSGGGAITQYF. DNA for the CDR3: TGTGCCAGCAGCCATAGCGGGGGAGGGGCCATCACGCAGTATTTT. The chain has TRBV3-1 (or the pseudogene TRBV3-2) and TRBJ2-3; 9 bases agree with TRBD2. The CDR3 is 15 residues long. Germline V gene sequence: CDR1 LGHDT, CDR2 YNNKEL (reference sequence). V was pared by 3 bases and J by 9 bases, with 10 bases of the junction left unmatched.

This clone has just one count. This chain uses TRBV4-1 with TRBJ1-5; TRBD1 agrees at 8 bases. J lost 6 bases, V lost 4 bases, and 5 bases had no gene match. CDR1 and CDR2 (germline): MGHRA, YSYEKL. The CDR3 spans 14 residues. The CDR3 reads CASSPNRGSQPQHF. CDR3 DNA: TGCGCCAGCAGCCCCAACAGGGGGAGTCAGCCCCAGCATTTT.

V usage is TRBV2 and J usage is TRBJ2-1; TRBD2 agrees at 14 bases. The V gene end was trimmed by 4 bases and the J gene end by 11 bases; junction bases not matched to a gene: 1. The CDR3 sequence is 13 residues long. CDR1 is SNHLY, CDR2 FYNNEI, per germline. The CDR3 DNA reads TGTGCCAGCAGTGGGACTAGCGGGGGGCAGCAGTTCTTC. The encoded protein is CASSGTSGGQQFF.

For the CDR3, the DNA is TGTGCCAGCAGTCCAGGGTCTGGCTACACCTTC. It specifies CASSPGSGYTF. The chain joins TRBV12-3 or TRBV12-4 to TRBJ1-2, with D possibly being TRBD1 (5 bases). Trimming stripped 5 bases from V and 7 bases from J, with 8 bases between. There are 11 residues in the CDR3.

The chain joins TRBV27 to TRBJ1-4, with D unclear. Germline CDR1 is MNHEY and CDR2 is SMNVEV (reference sequence). Deletions cut 5 bases from V and 5 bases from J, with 15 bases between. This CDR3 is built from 15 residues. This CDR3 reads CASSPSRGANEKLFF. The CDR3 nucleotides read TGTGCCAGCAGTCCGAGTCGGGGTGCAAATGAAAAACTGTTTTTT. The whole variable domain, remainder taken from reference TRBV27 and TRBJ1-4, is EAQVTQNPRYLITVTGKKLTVTCSQNMNHEYMSWYRQDPGLGLRQIYYSMNVEVTDKGDVPEGYKVSRKEKRNFPLILESPSPNQTSLYFCASSPSRGANEKLFFGSGTQLSVL.

With regard to this clone: The sample carries other DNA sequences with the same CDR3. The V and J genes are TRBV28 and TRBJ1-1, with 11 positions matching TRBD1. This CDR3 is built from 14 residues. Germline V gene sequence: CDR1 MDHEN, CDR2 SYDVKM. The V segment lost 2 bases and the J segment 4 bases; nucleotides outside the gene matches: 0. The CDR3 protein is CASSLGTGGTEAFF. In DNA form, the CDR3 reads TGTGCCAGCAGTTTAGGGACAGGGGGCACTGAAGCTTTCTTT. Based on the CDR3 plus reference TRBV28 and TRBJ1-1, the full variable domain is DVKVTQSSRYLVKRTGEKVFLECVQDMDHENMFWYRQDPGLGLRLIYFSYDVKMKEKGDIPEGYSVSREKKERFSLILESASTNQTSMYLCASSLGTGGTEAFFGQGTRLTVV.

The chain couples TRBV7-6 to TRBJ2-1; 14 bases are a match to TRBD2. The CDR3 spans 16 residues. Germline V lookup: CDR1 SGHVS, CDR2 FNYEAQ. The J segment lost 5 bases and the V segment lost 5 bases, leaving 5 bases of the junction unmatched. CDR3 in DNA: TGTGCCAGCAGCAAGGGACTAGCGGGGGTGCACAATGAGCAGTTCTTC. This gives the protein CASSKGLAGVHNEQFF.

This rearrangement joins TRBV27 to TRBJ1-2; D not certain. This CDR3 comprises 17 residues. Per germline, CDR1 MNHEY and CDR2 SMNVEV (reference sequence). Trimming removed 4 bases from V and 2 bases from J, with 20 bases in between. The DNA for the CDR3 is TGTGCCAGCAGTTCAAGAGAGGGAGGTGGCGCCAACTATGGCTACACCTTC. It encodes CASSSREGGGANYGYTF.

The chain couples TRBV6-2 or TRBV6-3 to TRBJ1-2, with 8 positions matching TRBD1. From germline, CDR1 is MNHEY and CDR2 SVGEGT. V lost 6 bases to trimming and J lost 5 bases; unmatched junction nucleotides: 8. This CDR3 has 14 amino acids. The CDR3 bases are TGTGCCAGCAGCCTAAGGACAGGGTGGTATGGCTACACCTTC. The encoded protein is CASSLRTGWYGYTF.

The chain joins TRBV4-1 to TRBJ1-4; D gene ambiguous. Trimming removed 2 bases at V and 0 bases at J, with 13 bases between. The CDR3 spans 17 residues. Germline V lookup: CDR1 MGHRA, CDR2 YSYEKL. CDR3 in DNA: TGCGCCAGCAGCCAAAGTGCCCCGGTTACAACTAATGAAAAACTGTTTTTT. Protein: CASSQSAPVTTNEKLFF.

V gene TRBV24-1 combines with J gene TRBJ2-5; 13 bases fit TRBD2. CDR3 length: 15 residues. Germline CDR1 is KGHDR and CDR2 is SFDVKD. V shed 5 bases, J shed 4 bases, and the junction held 3 bases outside the gene matches. CDR3 in amino acids: CATSVRLAGGETQYF. CDR3 in DNA: TGTGCCACCAGTGTCAGACTAGCGGGAGGAGAGACCCAGTACTTC.

This clone has just one count. This chain joins TRBV11-3 and TRBJ1-3; 7 bases line up with TRBD1. Losses at the gene ends were 3 bases for V and 3 bases for J; bases not matched to a gene: 5. Germline V lookup: CDR1 SGHNT, CDR2 YENEEA. CDR3 length: 15 residues. CDR3 in DNA: TGTGCCAGCAGCTTTCGAGGGGGCGTTGGAAACACCATATATTTT. Encoded protein: CASSFRGGVGNTIYF. Looking up the rest from reference TRBV11-3 and TRBJ1-3 gives the full variable domain: EAGVVQSPRYKIIEKKQPVAFWCNPISGHNTLYWYLQNLGQGPELLIRYENEEAVDDSQLPKDRFSAERLKGVDSTLKIQPAELGDSAVYLCASSFRGGVGNTIYFGEGSWLTVV.